Sequencing of this TCR beta chain was carried out in a study of T cell changes during pregnancy in multiple sclerosis. V was shortened by 0 bases and J by 5 bases, with 20 bases between the two germline ends. Per germline, CDR1 SGDLS and CDR2 YYNGEE. This CDR3 spans 17 amino acids. Data came from immunoSEQ multiplex PCR; TCRdb stores just in-frame clones and leaves some out. The sample consists of around 100,000 clones, around nine tenths of them appearing once. The sample consisted of peripheral blood, taken after pregnancy. The V gene is TRBV9, the J gene TRBJ1-1, with D maybe TRBD1 (6 bases). The receptor was isolated from a female donor with multiple sclerosis, enrolled in a pregnancy study. The CDR3 bases are TGTGCCAGCAGCGTAGGGGCCGTATGGACCACAGGGACTGAAGCTTTCTTT. Translation gives CASSVGAVWTTGTEAFF.